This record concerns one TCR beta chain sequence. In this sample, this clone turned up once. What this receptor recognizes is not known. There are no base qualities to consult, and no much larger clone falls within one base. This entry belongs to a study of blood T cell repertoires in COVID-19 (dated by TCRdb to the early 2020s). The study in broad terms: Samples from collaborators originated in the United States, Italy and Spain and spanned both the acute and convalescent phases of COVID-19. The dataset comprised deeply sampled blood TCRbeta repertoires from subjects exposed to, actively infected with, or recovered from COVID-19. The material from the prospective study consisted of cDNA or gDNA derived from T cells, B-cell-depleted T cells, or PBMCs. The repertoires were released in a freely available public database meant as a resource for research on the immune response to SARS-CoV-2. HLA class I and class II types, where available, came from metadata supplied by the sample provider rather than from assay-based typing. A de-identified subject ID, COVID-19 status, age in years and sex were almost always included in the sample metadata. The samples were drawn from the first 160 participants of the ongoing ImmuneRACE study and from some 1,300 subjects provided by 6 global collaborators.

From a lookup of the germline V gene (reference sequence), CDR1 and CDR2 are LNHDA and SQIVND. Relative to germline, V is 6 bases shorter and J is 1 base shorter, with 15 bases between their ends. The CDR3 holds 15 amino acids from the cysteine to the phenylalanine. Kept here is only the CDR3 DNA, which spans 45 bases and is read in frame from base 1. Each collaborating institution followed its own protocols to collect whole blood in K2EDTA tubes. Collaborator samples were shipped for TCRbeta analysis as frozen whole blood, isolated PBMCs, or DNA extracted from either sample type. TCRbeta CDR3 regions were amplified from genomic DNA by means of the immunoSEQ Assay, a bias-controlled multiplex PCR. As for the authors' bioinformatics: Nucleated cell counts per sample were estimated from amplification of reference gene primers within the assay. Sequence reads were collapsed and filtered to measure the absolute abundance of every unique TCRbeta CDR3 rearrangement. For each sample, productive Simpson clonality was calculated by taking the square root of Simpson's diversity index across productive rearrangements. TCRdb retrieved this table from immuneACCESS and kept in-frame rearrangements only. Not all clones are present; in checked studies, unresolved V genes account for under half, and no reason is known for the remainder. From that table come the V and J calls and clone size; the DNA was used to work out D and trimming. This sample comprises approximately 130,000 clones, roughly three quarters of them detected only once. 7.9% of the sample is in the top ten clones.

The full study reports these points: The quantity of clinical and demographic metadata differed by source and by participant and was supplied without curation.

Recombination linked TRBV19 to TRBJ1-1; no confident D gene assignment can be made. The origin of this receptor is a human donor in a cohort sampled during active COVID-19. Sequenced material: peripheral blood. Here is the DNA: TGTGCCAGTAGCCCCAGATGGTCAGGGAACACTGAAGCTTTCTTT. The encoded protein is CASSPRWSGNTEAFF.